This T cell receptor beta chain appears in the sequencing data of a study of shared clonotypes between healthy human individuals. Study at large: Samples came from a couple of female and three male donors aged 18 to 49.

There are a few counts of this clone. Its antigen is undetermined. The study's findings and limits: Incomplete sequencing of sorted subsets was indicated by rarefaction despite large depth.

Free of recent acute infections or vaccinations, the donors were healthy HIV-negative adults. Splitting the CD4+ cells yielded a CD45RA+ naive subset and a CD45RA-negative memory subset. V was pared by 1 base and J by 5 bases, with 8 bases between. Germline V gives CDR1 MNHNS, CDR2 SASEGT. This CDR3 is 14 amino acids long. Profiled with immunoSEQ multiplex PCR; TCRdb holds only in-frame clones, not every one. The table has around 2,000,000 clones, approximately 95% seen once. The J gene is TRBJ2-2, the V gene TRBV6-1; no clear D gene. Sequencing was done on a sample of naive CD4+ T cells sorted from blood. The sample's subset: CD45RA+ positively selected. This clonotype was sampled from a man aged 18-30 years in good health. CDR3 amino acids: CASSEGIRTGELFF. In DNA form, the CDR3 reads TGTGCCAGCAGTGAAGGAATCCGAACCGGGGAGCTGTTTTTT.